The rows below give T cell receptor beta chains drawn from one sample of a study of shared clonotypes between healthy human individuals. The data were produced by immunoSEQ multiplex PCR, yet TCRdb's version contains in-frame clones alone and is incomplete. This table holds 2 million to 2.5 million clones, more than 80% found once. Sequencing input: naive CD4+ T cells from PBMCs. The receptors come from a man younger than 35 in good health. Some clones in this sample may be carry-over from other donors' samples. CDR3s include the opening cysteine and the closing phenylalanine or tryptophan. The order of the fields is J gene, clone size, D gene, V gene, CDR3 DNA, CDR3 protein. A D gene is named only where the DNA matches it firmly. The size entry is marked missing in some rows and otherwise reads once, few, many or a size class.

TRBJ2-3 | NA | NA | TRBV19 | TGTGCCAGTAGTCTCGATACACCCCCAGGGCGGCATACGCAGTATTTT | CASSLDTPPGRHTQYF
TRBJ1-4 | NA | NA | TRBV18 | TGTGCCAGCTCAACGGGGGTGACTAATGAAAAACTGTTTTTT | CASSTGVTNEKLFF
TRBJ1-4 | NA | NA | TRBV5-4 | TGTGCCAGCAGCTCGATGGGTCGGATCGGAGAAAAACTGTTTTTT | CASSSMGRIGEKLFF
TRBJ2-7 | NA | TRBD1 | TRBV11-1 | TGTGCCAGCAGCTTTACGAGACAGGGTGGCGAGCAGTACTTC | CASSFTRQGGEQYF
TRBJ2-7 | NA | NA | TRBV4-1 | TGCGCCAGCAGCCAATCCTCAGGGGTCTCCTACGAGCAGTACTTC | CASSQSSGVSYEQYF
TRBJ1-2 | once | TRBD1 | TRBV2 | TGTGCCAGCAGAATCACAGGGGGAATCTATGGCTACACCTTC | CASRITGGIYGYTF
TRBJ2-3 | NA | NA | TRBV7-2 | TGTGCCAGCAGTCTACAATTCACAGATACGCAGTATTTT | CASSLQFTDTQYF
TRBJ2-2 | NA | TRBD2 | TRBV4-1 | TGCGCCAGCAGCCAAGAACCAGCGGGGACGGCCGGGGAGCTGTTTTTT | CASSQEPAGTAGELFF
TRBJ2-3 | NA | NA | TRBV2 | TGTGCCAGCAGCTCCGGAGCATGGGATACGCAGTATTTT | CASSSGAWDTQYF
TRBJ1-2 | NA | NA | TRBV6-4 | TGTGCCAGCAGTGACACTGGCCAGGGATGGGGTGGCTACACCTTC | CASSDTGQGWGGYTF
TRBJ2-3 | NA | TRBD1 | TRBV7-9 | TGTGCCAGCAGCCACAACAGGGGGCGCGCAGATACGCAGTATTTT | CASSHNRGRADTQYF
TRBJ2-7 | NA | NA | TRBV4-1 | TGCGCCAGCAGCCAGTTAGACCGTTCCTCCTACGAGCAGTACTTC | CASSQLDRSSYEQYF
TRBJ1-2 | NA | NA | TRBV5-1 | TGCGCCAGCAGCTTGGAATCGGGGAGACAGGGCTACACCTTC | CASSLESGRQGYTF
TRBJ2-7 | NA | NA | TRBV6-5 | TGTGCCAGCAGTTACTCGCCTTCTACCTCCTACGAGCAGTACTTC | CASSYSPSTSYEQYF
TRBJ1-2 | NA | TRBD1 | TRBV25-1 | TGTGCCAGCAGTGAATATAGGCAGGGGGAGGGAGGCTACACCTTC | CASSEYRQGEGGYTF
TRBJ2-3 | NA | NA | TRBV7-3 | TGTGCCAGCAGCCCGGGCGGCTGGGGCACAGATACGCAGTATTTT | CASSPGGWGTDTQYF
TRBJ2-1 | NA | NA | TRBV7-9 | TGTGCCAGCACCAAGTTGGGGGTTGGGTACAATGAGCAGTTCTTC | CASTKLGVGYNEQFF
TRBJ2-1 | NA | TRBD2 | TRBV18 | TGTGCCAGCTCGAGCGGGGAAGCGGGACATGAGCAGTTCTTC | CASSSGEAGHEQFF
TRBJ2-7 | NA | TRBD1 | TRBV5-8 | TGTGCCAGCAGCTTGGGGCGGGACAGGAGGTCCTACGAGCAGTACTTC | CASSLGRDRRSYEQYF
TRBJ1-2 | NA | NA | TRBV7-2 | TGTGCCAGCAGCTTACGGGGGGTGGAGGGCACCTTC | CASSLRGVEGTF
TRBJ2-2 | NA | NA | TRBV28 | TGTGCCAGCATCCAAGGGGGCACCGGGGAGCTGTTTTTT | CASIQGGTGELFF
TRBJ2-3 | NA | NA | TRBV5-1 | TGCGCCAGCAGCTATGCGGGTCCTAGAGGCACAGATACGCAGTATTTT | CASSYAGPRGTDTQYF